These 20 T cell receptor beta chains were all obtained from the same sample, sequenced in a study of CD8 T cells in ankylosing spondylitis. Study observations and caveats: In ankylosing spondylitis blood, a motif of about eight highly homologous TCR beta variants appeared characteristic.

Antigens for these TCRs are unknown. TCRdb re-called the 5' RACE reads through MiXCR, storing one row per CDR3 protein. The sample has some 840,000 distinct CDR3 sequences; approximately 12% are singletons. The sequencing input was blood, either unsorted or a sorted T cell fraction (not recorded which). The receptors stem from a male donor with ankylosing spondylitis.

This chain links TRBV20-1 with TRBJ2-7; unclear D gene. Germline V CDR1 and CDR2: DFQATT, SNEGSKA (reference sequence). CDR3 length equals 14 residues. V was cut by 0 bases and J by 2 bases, with 11 bases left in between. CDR3 sequence: CSARDFRKPYEQYF. The CDR3 bases are TGCAGTGCTAGAGATTTCAGGAAGCCCTACGAGCAGTACTTC.

This clonotype has a handful of counts. The CDR3 nucleotides read TGCGCCAGCAGCCAAGTTCCAGGGAGAGGGTCCTACGAGCAGTACTTC. Residues: CASSQVPGRGSYEQYF. This rearrangement joins TRBV4-1 to TRBJ2-7; D may match TRBD1 or TRBD2 (5 bases each). The CDR3 covers 16 residues. Trimming removed 1 base at V and 1 base at J, with 14 bases between. The germline V gene has CDR1 MGHRA and CDR2 YSYEKL.

This clonotype has a count of ten or more. This chain connects TRBV28 to TRBJ2-7; a possible D gene is TRBD1 (6 bases). The CDR3 runs to 13 residues. Per germline, CDR1 MDHEN and CDR2 SYDVKM. Trimming removed 1 base from V and 3 bases from J, with 7 bases in between. The CDR3 here is CASSLLTGYEQYF. DNA for the CDR3: TGTGCCAGCAGTTTATTGACAGGCTACGAGCAGTACTTC.

CDR3 region: CATQTLRDRDTQYF. The CDR3, as DNA: TGTGCCACCCAAACTCTAAGAGACCGAGATACGCAGTATTTT. This chain uses TRBV15 with TRBJ2-3; no clear D gene. This CDR3 spans 14 amino acids. Deletions cut 8 bases from V and 5 bases from J, with 17 bases between. Per the germline V gene, CDR1 is LNHNV and CDR2 is YYDKDF (reference sequence).

This clonotype was seen more than once but under ten times. The CDR3 DNA follows: TGTGCCAGCAGTGAAAGGAAGGGGTTCGGCAATCAGCCCCAGCATTTT. Protein: CASSERKGFGNQPQHF. The rearrangement links TRBV6-1 to TRBJ1-5; D perhaps matches TRBD1 (5 bases). Trimming shortened V by 2 bases and J by 2 bases, and 13 bases separated the two germline ends. The CDR3 is 16 amino acids. Germline CDR1 is MNHNS and CDR2 is SASEGT.

There are a few counts of this clonotype. The CDR3 here is CASSPGLAGTQFF. The DNA of the CDR3 is TGTGCCAGCAGTCCAGGACTAGCGGGCACTCAGTTCTTC. This chain uses TRBV27 with TRBJ2-1, with TRBD2 matching 11 bases. Germline V lookup: CDR1 MNHEY, CDR2 SMNVEV (reference sequence). The J segment lost 13 bases and the V segment lost 5 bases, leaving 7 bases of the junction unmatched. The CDR3 has 13 residues.

V and J are TRBV5-1 and TRBJ2-3, with 7 bases matching TRBD1. Germline values: CDR1 SGHRS, CDR2 YFSETQ. The V segment lost 9 bases and the J segment 0 bases; nucleotides outside the gene matches: 4. The CDR3 totals 13 residues. The CDR3 reads CATATGSTDTQYF. The CDR3 DNA follows: TGCGCCACGGCGACAGGGAGCACAGATACGCAGTATTTT.

At least ten counts were recorded for this clonotype. This chain connects TRBV20-1 to TRBJ1-4; 7 bases are a match to TRBD1. Germline values: CDR1 DFQATT, CDR2 SNEGSKA (reference sequence). The CDR3 is 13 residues long. V gave up 3 bases and J gave up 8 bases; unmatched junction bases: 6. The CDR3 region has the DNA TGCAGTGCTAGCCACAGGGGTGGCGAAAAACTGTTTTTT. Amino acids: CSASHRGGEKLFF.

V and J are TRBV5-6 and TRBJ2-6; perhaps TRBD2 as D (6 bases). This CDR3 spans 15 amino acids. From germline, CDR1 is SGHDT and CDR2 YYEEEE. V lost 3 bases and J lost 3, with 10 bases in between. CDR3: CASSSSTSGANVLTF. The CDR3 DNA sequence: TGTGCCAGCAGCTCCTCGACTAGTGGGGCCAACGTCCTGACTTTC.

The rearrangement uses TRBV20-1 and TRBJ2-3, with D unclear. CDR1 DFQATT and CDR2 SNEGSKA come from the germline V gene (reference sequence). Trimming took 1 base from V and 7 from J, leaving 9 bases between them. The CDR3 is 12 amino acids. Here the CDR3 reads CSARGAGYTQYF. The CDR3, as DNA: TGCAGTGCTAGAGGAGCCGGCTATACGCAGTATTTT.

This clonotype was seen many times. V usage is TRBV20-1 and J usage is TRBJ2-7, with a tentative D call TRBD1 (5 bases). Germline CDR1 DFQATT, CDR2 SNEGSKA (reference sequence). The V and J ends lost 2 bases and 6 bases respectively, with 14 bases between them. The CDR3 loop spans 13 amino acids. The CDR3 DNA sequence: TGCAGTGCTAGAAATCAGGGTGTGTCCGAGCAGTACTTC. Amino acid sequence: CSARNQGVSEQYF.

This clonotype was counted ten times or more. The chain recombines TRBV29-1 with TRBJ1-1; D not certain. The V gene lost 2 bases and the J gene lost 6 bases, with 13 bases spanning the gap. This CDR3 is 13 amino acids long. The germline CDR1 and CDR2 sequences are SQVTM and ANQGSEA. The CDR3: CSVEYGIGSEAFF. CDR3 coding DNA: TGCAGCGTTGAATATGGGATAGGGTCTGAAGCTTTCTTT.

J is TRBJ2-7 and V is TRBV6-2 or TRBV6-3; D is undetermined. The CDR3 is 14 amino acids. The V gene's germline CDR1 is MNHEY and CDR2 SVGEGT. The ends were cut back, 0 bases at V and 5 bases at J, with 11 bases in the middle. CDR3 bases: TGTGCCAGCAGTTACTCGATATACGGTAACGAGCAGTACTTC. Amino acids: CASSYSIYGNEQYF.

Remarks on this clonotype: One base away lies a much larger clone, so this may be a sequencing read error. J is TRBJ2-7 and V is TRBV20-1; 11 bases agree with TRBD1. Trimming at V came to 4 bases and at J to 6 bases, leaving 17 bases not matched to a gene. CDR1 is DFQATT and CDR2 is SNEGSKA in the germline V gene (reference sequence). The CDR3 has 17 residues. The CDR3 bases are TGCAGTGCTAAGGGACAGGGGGAGGTCCGGGGCGCCTGCGAGCAGTACTTC. This sequence encodes CSAKGQGEVRGACEQYF.

This chain's CDR3 is CAISALPDTQETQYF. The CDR3 nucleotides read TGTGCCATCAGTGCCCTCCCGGACACCCAAGAGACCCAGTACTTC. The rearrangement links TRBV10-3 to TRBJ2-5; D is perhaps TRBD1 (5 bases). The CDR3 length is 15 residues. The ends were cut back, 4 bases at V and 1 base at J, with 13 bases in the middle. Germline V gene lookup returns CDR1 ENHRY and CDR2 SYGVKD.

The V and J genes are TRBV20-1 and TRBJ2-3; D is possibly TRBD2 (5 bases). Trimming shortened V by 5 bases and J by 1 base, and 7 bases separated the two germline ends. Germline-derived CDR1 and CDR2 are DFQATT and SNEGSKA (reference sequence). The CDR3 length is 12 residues. CDR3 nucleotide sequence: TGCAGTGCTGACGGGGGCACAGATACGCAGTATTTT. It encodes CSADGGTDTQYF.

This clonotype was seen repeatedly, ten times or more. V usage is TRBV29-1 and J usage is TRBJ2-3; no clear D. This CDR3 is 14 amino acids long. V was cut by 0 bases and J by 5 bases, with 12 bases left in between. Per the germline V gene, CDR1 is SQVTM and CDR2 is ANQGSEA. The CDR3 DNA sequence: TGCAGCGTTGAAGATCCGGCCAGTCGAGATACGCAGTATTTT. Protein sequence: CSVEDPASRDTQYF.

This rearrangement joins TRBV28 to TRBJ2-1; no reliable D call. Trimming shortened V by 6 bases and J by 7 bases, and 16 bases separated the two germline ends. From germline, CDR1 is MDHEN and CDR2 SYDVKM. The CDR3 sequence is 14 residues long. As DNA, the CDR3 is TGTGCCAGCAGCGATCCCCCCGGCGGAAATGAGCAGTTCTTC. Translation gives CASSDPPGGNEQFF.

The chain employs TRBV20-1 and TRBJ2-7; D is unresolved. The CDR3 length is 16 residues. Germline CDR1 DFQATT, CDR2 SNEGSKA (reference sequence). The V end lost 0 bases, the J end lost 0 bases, and 15 bases lay between the germline ends. The CDR3 coding sequence is TGCAGTGCTAGAGATAAGAACGGCCGAAGCTCCTACGAGCAGTACTTC. Its protein is CSARDKNGRSSYEQYF.

The rearrangement joins TRBV27 to TRBJ1-1, with D unclear. The germline V and J ends were trimmed by 5 bases and 1 base, with 14 bases remaining between them. CDR1 is MNHEY, CDR2 SMNVEV, per germline (reference sequence). This CDR3 spans 15 amino acids. In DNA, the CDR3 is TGTGCCAGCAGTAAAAACGGCGGATCGAACACTGAAGCTTTCTTT. Translated: CASSKNGGSNTEAFF.